The text below deals with one T cell receptor (beta chain). Its specificity is unknown. These data are taken from a study of OX40 agonist ivuxolimab in advanced cancers. Study-level points and caveats: Relatively little clonal expansion, among the lowest observed, appeared in partial responders at 0.1-3.0 mg/kg.

Between the trimmed V and J ends, which lost 0 bases and 2 bases, there was a span of 13 bases. The length of the CDR3 is 16 residues. CDR1 SGHNT and CDR2 YYREEE come from the germline V gene (reference sequence). The repertoire was sequenced with immunoSEQ multiplex PCR; TCRdb's copy has only in-frame clones and lacks some. The sample carries about 100,000 clones, 84% recorded once. Here the sequenced sample was CD4+ or CD8+ T cells sorted from blood, taken in a trial of the OX40 agonist ivuxolimab. The rearrangement joins TRBV5-4 to TRBJ2-3; no clear D. The sequence was collected from an adult with an advanced solid tumor such as melanoma, head and neck, liver or kidney cancer. This CDR3 is CASSLGSGWATDTQYF. The CDR3 DNA reads TGTGCCAGCAGCTTGGGGTCAGGCTGGGCCACAGATACGCAGTATTTT.